The 8 T cell receptor beta chains given below trace back to one sample, sequenced in a study of cytomegalovirus exposure and HLA in healthy donors. The PCR contained 60 Vbeta and 13 Jbeta primers. The data were produced by immunoSEQ multiplex PCR, yet TCRdb's version contains in-frame clones alone and is incomplete. Of 65,000 to 70,000 clones detected, around three quarters appear once; the ten largest clones hold approximately 5.8%. Sequenced input: PBMCs. These receptors were taken from a man in his fifties in good health and CMV-seronegative.

CDR3 loop: CASSPLGRGNTEAFF. The CDR3 nucleotides are TGTGCCAGCTCACCTTTAGGCAGGGGTAACACTGAAGCTTTCTTT. The V call is TRBV18, the J call TRBJ1-1; D perhaps matches TRBD1 (6 bases). This CDR3 region has 15 residues. Trimming pared 3 bases from V and 2 bases from J, leaving 13 bases between. In germline, CDR1 is KGHSH, CDR2 LQKENI. Complete variable domain (other parts from reference TRBV18 and TRBJ1-1): NAGVMQNPRHLVRRRGQEARLRCSPMKGHSHVYWYRQLPEEGLKFMVYLQKENIIDESGMPKERFSAEFPKEGPSILRIQQVVRGDSAAYFCASSPLGRGNTEAFFGQGTRLTVV.

V and J are TRBV6-6 and TRBJ1-1; D perhaps matches TRBD1 (5 bases). Per the germline V gene, CDR1 is MNHNY and CDR2 is SVGAGI (reference sequence). The germline V and J ends were trimmed by 5 bases and 4 bases, with 11 bases remaining between them. The CDR3 contains 13 residues. CDR3 DNA sequence: TGTGCCAGCAGTGGGGCCCTAATCACTGAAGCTTTCTTT. This gives the protein CASSGALITEAFF.

This clone was picked up a small number of times. The rearrangement uses TRBV29-1 and TRBJ1-5, with D perhaps TRBD1 (6 bases). Germline CDR1 SQVTM, CDR2 ANQGSEA. This CDR3 spans 14 amino acids. V was pared by 6 bases and J by 4 bases, with 16 bases between. The CDR3 is CSVAGRGENQPQHF. The CDR3 bases are TGCAGCGTCGCCGGGAGGGGGGAGAATCAGCCCCAGCATTTT.

This clone was observed once. The chain employs TRBV6-6 and TRBJ2-6, with D hard to call. Trimming took 2 bases from V and 0 from J, leaving 5 bases between them. Per the germline V gene, CDR1 is MNHNY and CDR2 is SVGAGI (reference sequence). The CDR3 has 15 amino acids. CDR3 protein: CASSYQNSGANVLTF. CDR3 nucleotide sequence: TGTGCCAGCAGTTACCAGAACTCTGGGGCCAACGTCCTGACTTTC.

This clone was detected a few times. The chain combines TRBV2 with TRBJ1-1; unclear D gene. Trimming took off 8 bases at V and 2 bases at J, with 15 bases between the two ends. The CDR3 extends over 14 amino acids. Germline V gives CDR1 SNHLY, CDR2 FYNNEI. Here the CDR3 reads CASQVDLINTEAFF. CDR3 DNA: TGTGCCAGCCAGGTCGACCTAATCAACACTGAAGCTTTCTTT.

The chain recombines TRBV6-5 with TRBJ2-5, with D possibly TRBD1 on 7 matching bases. CDR3 length: 12 amino acids. CDR1 MNHEY and CDR2 SVGAGI come from the germline V gene. With 5 bases removed from V and 4 bases from J, the gap between germline ends came to 8 bases. The CDR3 protein is CASSQGGETQYF. CDR3 sequence (DNA): TGTGCCAGCAGTCAGGGGGGAGAGACCCAGTACTTC.

This clone was observed a handful of times. The chain uses TRBV5-6 and TRBJ1-1; unclear D gene. Per germline, CDR1 SGHDT and CDR2 YYEEEE. V was cut by 2 bases and J by 8 bases, with 10 bases left in between. The CDR3 has 12 residues. For the CDR3, the DNA is TGTGCCAGCAGCTTCTTGGCCAAGGAAGCTTTCTTT. Its protein product is CASSFLAKEAFF. The entire variable domain, with the rest obtained from reference TRBV5-6 and TRBJ1-1, is as follows: DAGVTQSPTHLIKTRGQQVTLRCSPKSGHDTVSWYQQALGQGPQFIFQYYEEEERQRGNFPDRFSGHQFPNYSSELNVNALLLGDSALYLCASSFLAKEAFFGQGTRLTVV.

V usage is TRBV28 and J usage is TRBJ1-2; 9 bases align to TRBD1. This CDR3 comprises 16 residues. CDR1 and CDR2 (germline): MDHEN, SYDVKM. V lost 1 base to trimming and J lost 4 bases; unmatched junction nucleotides: 7. The CDR3 sequence is CASSLSNRGLGYGYTF. CDR3 coding DNA: TGTGCCAGCAGTTTATCCAACAGGGGGCTCGGCTATGGCTACACCTTC.